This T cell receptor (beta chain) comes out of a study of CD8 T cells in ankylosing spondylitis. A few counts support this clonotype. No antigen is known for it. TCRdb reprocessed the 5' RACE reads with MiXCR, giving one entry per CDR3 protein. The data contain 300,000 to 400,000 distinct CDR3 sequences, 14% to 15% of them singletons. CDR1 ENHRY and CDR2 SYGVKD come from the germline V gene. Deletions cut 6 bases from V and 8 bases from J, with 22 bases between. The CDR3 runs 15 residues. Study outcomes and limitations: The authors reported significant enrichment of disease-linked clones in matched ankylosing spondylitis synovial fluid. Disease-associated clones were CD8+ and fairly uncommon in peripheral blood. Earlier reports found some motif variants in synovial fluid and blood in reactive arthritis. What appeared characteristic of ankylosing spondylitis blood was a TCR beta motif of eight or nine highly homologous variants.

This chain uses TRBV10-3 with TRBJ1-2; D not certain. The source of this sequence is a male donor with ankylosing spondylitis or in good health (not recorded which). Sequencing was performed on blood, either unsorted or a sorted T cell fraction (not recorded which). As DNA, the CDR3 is TGTGCCATCAGCGTAGGTGACGCCCTCTTATCAGGCTACACCTTC. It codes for CAISVGDALLSGYTF.